This is a list of T cell receptor beta chains from one sample in a study of blood T cell repertoires in COVID-19. Profiled with immunoSEQ multiplex PCR; TCRdb holds only in-frame clones, not every one. The sample includes around 76,000 clones, about 93% of them seen just once. The sample comprised peripheral blood. The receptor source for this set is a human donor in a cohort sampled during active COVID-19. The CDR3 runs from the conserved cysteine through the conserved F or W. D genes are given only for firm matches. Rows may omit the clone size; those that give it use once, few, many or a size class.

J,D,V,size,DNA,CDR3
TRBJ2-3,TRBD2,TRBV6-2/TRBV6-3,NA,TGTGCCAGCAGTTACCCGGTTAGCGGGGTACAGACTAGCACAGATACGCAGTATTTT,CASSYPVSGVQTSTDTQYF
TRBJ2-5,NA,TRBV5-1,NA,TGCGCCAGCAGCTCAGGAGGCGGAGAGACCCAGTACTTC,CASSSGGGETQYF
TRBJ1-1,NA,TRBV18,NA,TGTGCCAGTTCAGCGGGGGGGAACACTGAAGCTTTCTTT,CASSAGGNTEAFF
TRBJ2-2,NA,TRBV4-3,NA,TGCGCCAGCAGCCAAGGGGGGGTTAACACCGGGGAGCTGTTTTTT,CASSQGGVNTGELFF
TRBJ2-3,NA,TRBV7-2,NA,TGTGCCAGCAGCTCCTACACAGATACGCAGTATTTT,CASSSYTDTQYF
TRBJ2-3,TRBD2,TRBV12-3/TRBV12-4,NA,TGTGCCAGCAGGACTAGCGGGGCTGATACGCAGTATTTT,CASRTSGADTQYF
TRBJ1-4,NA,TRBV7-9,few,TGTGCCAGCAGCTCCTCAGCAACTAATGAAAAACTGTTTTTT,CASSSSATNEKLFF
TRBJ1-5,TRBD1,TRBV5-8,few,TGTGCCAGCAGCCCACGCAGGGGGATGGATCAGCCCCAGCATTTT,CASSPRRGMDQPQHF
TRBJ1-4,NA,TRBV7-9,NA,TGTGCCAGCAGCAGCGGGTCCCCTAATGAAAAACTGTTTTTT,CASSSGSPNEKLFF
TRBJ1-2,TRBD1,TRBV27,NA,TGTGCCAGCAGTTCTCAGGGGGTAGGCTACACCTTC,CASSSQGVGYTF
TRBJ2-7,NA,TRBV4-2,once,TGTGCCAGCAGCCGCTCCGGTGGGGCGGGGATCGCCTACGAGCAGTACTTC,CASSRSGGAGIAYEQYF
TRBJ2-3,TRBD2,TRBV7-9,NA,TGTGCCAGCAGAGGGGCCCAGCGGGGGGTTGATACGCAGTATTTT,CASRGAQRGVDTQYF